This TCR beta chain emerged from a study of T cell responses to AZD1222 COVID-19 vaccine. The repertoire was sequenced with immunoSEQ multiplex PCR; TCRdb's copy has only in-frame clones and lacks some. The table shows some 99,000 clones, with about 88% occurring only once. Germline assignment: CDR1 MNHEY and CDR2 SMNVEV (reference sequence). There are 14 residues in the CDR3. The V gene lost 7 bases and the J gene lost 2 bases, with 12 bases spanning the gap. Concerning this clone: Its target is not known.

Study-wide points: Among AZD1222 vaccinees, only 5 to 7 were seropositive at baseline.

The sequence came from an adult in good health. The chain uses TRBV27 and TRBJ2-1; D is unclear. The sample in question was peripheral blood, obtained on day 0 of AZD1222 vaccination. CDR3 nucleotide sequence: TGTGCCAGCAAAAGGGAAACCCCCTACAATGAGCAGTTCTTC. Translated, it gives CASKRETPYNEQFF.